The rows below give T cell receptor beta chains drawn from one sample of a study of cytomegalovirus exposure and HLA in healthy donors. Sequencing used immunoSEQ multiplex PCR; TCRdb keeps in-frame clones, though not all of them. The profile shows 120,000 or so clones, about nine tenths of them singletons. Sequenced sample: PBMCs. These TCRs come from a woman under 30 in good health and CMV-seronegative. CDR3s include the opening cysteine and the closing phenylalanine or tryptophan. Fields, in order: CDR3 length, V gene, J gene, D gene, clone size, CDR3 protein, CDR3 DNA. A D gene is named only where the DNA matches it firmly. Part of the rows lack a size; the others show once, few, many or a class for expanded clones.

15,TRBV7-2,TRBJ1-1,.,.,CASSSRQLMNTEAFF,TGTGCCAGCAGCTCAAGACAGCTTATGAACACTGAAGCTTTCTTT
14,TRBV28,TRBJ2-1,.,.,CASSFGGPYNEQFF,TGTGCCAGCAGTTTCGGGGGACCCTACAATGAGCAGTTCTTC
13,TRBV28,TRBJ1-2,TRBD1,.,CASNPGQHYGYTF,TGTGCCAGCAACCCGGGACAGCACTATGGCTACACCTTC
14,TRBV5-8,TRBJ2-5,.,.,CASPEAARQETQYF,TGTGCCAGCCCGGAGGCTGCCCGTCAAGAGACCCAGTACTTC
13,TRBV28,TRBJ2-7,TRBD1,once,CASSPPDRGEQYF,TGTGCCAGCAGTCCGCCGGACAGGGGCGAGCAGTACTTC
18,TRBV7-8,TRBJ1-1,TRBD1,.,CASSFRQGWRKENTEAFF,TGTGCCAGCAGCTTCCGACAGGGTTGGAGGAAGGAGAACACTGAAGCTTTCTTT
13,TRBV30,TRBJ2-7,TRBD1,.,CAWSWGTVTEQYF,TGTGCCTGGAGTTGGGGGACAGTGACCGAGCAGTACTTC
14,TRBV5-8,TRBJ1-1,.,.,CASSLEGVNTEAFF,TGTGCCAGCAGCTTGGAGGGGGTGAACACTGAAGCTTTCTTT
13,TRBV19,TRBJ2-6,.,.,CASNTQGANVLTF,TGTGCCAGTAATACACAGGGTGCCAACGTCCTGACTTTC
15,TRBV19,TRBJ2-7,.,.,CASSMGGFQPYEQYF,TGTGCCAGTAGTATGGGGGGTTTCCAACCCTACGAGCAGTACTTC
16,TRBV9,TRBJ1-4,.,.,CASSARGRATNEKLFF,TGTGCCAGCAGCGCCAGGGGCCGAGCAACTAATGAAAAACTGTTTTTT
14,TRBV4-3,TRBJ2-7,.,.,CASSQVTSSYEQYF,TGCGCCAGCAGCCAAGTAACCAGCTCCTACGAGCAGTACTTC
16,TRBV6-1,TRBJ1-2,.,.,CASSEDGGSPKGGYTF,TGTGCCAGCAGTGAAGACGGAGGTTCCCCCAAAGGGGGCTACACCTTC
16,TRBV9,TRBJ1-2,TRBD1,.,CASSGTTGAGGYGYTF,TGTGCCAGCAGCGGGACAACAGGGGCCGGGGGCTATGGCTACACCTTC
16,TRBV7-2,TRBJ1-2,.,.,CASSLIGSPRWYGYTF,TGTGCCAGCAGCTTAATCGGGTCTCCGCGATGGTATGGCTACACCTTC
13,TRBV30,TRBJ1-5,TRBD1,.,CAWSGDRGQPQHF,TGTGCCTGGAGTGGGGACAGAGGTCAGCCCCAGCATTTT
12,TRBV28,TRBJ2-7,.,.,CASSFSGVEQYF,TGTGCCAGCAGTTTTTCGGGGGTCGAGCAGTACTTC
14,TRBV7-2,TRBJ2-5,TRBD1,.,CASSLTGMKETQYF,TGTGCCAGCAGCTTGACAGGGATGAAAGAGACCCAGTACTTC
14,TRBV6-1,TRBJ2-6,.,.,CASSPVTGANVLTF,TGTGCCAGCAGCCCGGTAACCGGGGCCAACGTCCTGACTTTC
17,TRBV27,TRBJ2-3,.,.,CASSLDRGTVSTDTQYF,TGTGCCAGCAGTTTAGACCGGGGAACAGTGAGCACAGATACGCAGTATTTT
15,TRBV4-1,TRBJ2-1,TRBD2,.,CASSLTSGGYNEQFF,TGCGCCAGCAGCCTAACTAGCGGGGGTTACAATGAGCAGTTCTTC
15,TRBV4-2,TRBJ2-1,TRBD2,.,CASSPRGGSYNEQFF,TGTGCCAGCAGCCCTCGGGGGGGCTCCTACAATGAGCAGTTCTTC
15,TRBV2,TRBJ1-5,TRBD1,.,CASSGDRRHNQPQHF,TGTGCCAGCAGTGGGGACAGGCGTCACAATCAGCCCCAGCATTTT
15,TRBV6-5,TRBJ1-4,.,.,CASSYGSGTNEKLFF,TGTGCCAGCAGTTACGGATCAGGAACTAATGAAAAACTGTTTTTT
14,TRBV27,TRBJ2-5,TRBD1,.,CASSLSGQGAILYF,TGTGCCAGCAGTTTATCGGGACAGGGGGCGATTCTGTACTTC
13,TRBV6-1,TRBJ2-7,TRBD1,.,CASSEVQGAEQYF,TGTGCCAGCAGTGAAGTGCAGGGGGCCGAGCAGTACTTC
14,TRBV30,TRBJ2-3,.,.,CAWTAGDYGDTQYF,TGTGCCTGGACCGCAGGGGATTATGGAGATACGCAGTATTTT
14,TRBV5-5,TRBJ1-2,TRBD1,.,CASSAGQGASGYTF,TGTGCCAGCAGCGCCGGACAGGGGGCGAGTGGCTACACCTTC
13,TRBV4-1,TRBJ1-5,.,.,CASSQLPPGPQHF,TGCGCCAGCAGCCAACTTCCCCCAGGGCCCCAGCATTTT
12,TRBV28,TRBJ2-5,.,.,CASRQGQETQYF,TGTGCCAGCAGACAGGGCCAAGAGACCCAGTACTTC
17,TRBV28,TRBJ2-2,.,.,CASSRYGTRRNTGELFF,TGTGCCAGCAGTAGATATGGGACAAGGCGGAACACCGGGGAGCTGTTTTTT
13,TRBV2,TRBJ2-7,.,.,CASSNTGLGEQYF,TGTGCCAGCAGTAATACAGGGTTGGGCGAGCAGTACTTC
12,TRBV4-1,TRBJ2-7,TRBD2,.,CASSQGRGGQYF,TGCGCCAGCAGCCAGGGGCGGGGGGGGCAGTACTTC
17,TRBV19,TRBJ1-5,TRBD1,.,CASSIPGQGASVQPQHF,TGTGCCAGTAGTATACCTGGACAGGGGGCTTCGGTTCAGCCCCAGCATTTT
13,TRBV30,TRBJ1-5,.,.,CAWNGGLGQPQHF,TGTGCCTGGAACGGGGGTCTGGGGCAGCCCCAGCATTTT
16,TRBV27,TRBJ1-5,.,.,CASSPTSWGPNQPQHF,TGTGCCAGCAGCCCCACATCTTGGGGGCCCAATCAGCCCCAGCATTTT
14,TRBV2,TRBJ1-1,.,.,CASSGKGPNTEAFF,TGTGCCAGCAGTGGCAAGGGGCCGAACACTGAAGCTTTCTTT
17,TRBV15,TRBJ1-2,.,.,CATSRDLGQPGLYGYTF,TGTGCCACCAGCAGAGATCTGGGCCAGCCGGGACTGTATGGCTACACCTTC
17,TRBV13,TRBJ2-3,.,.,CASSPTGQLVGEDTQYF,TGTGCCAGCAGCCCGACAGGACAGCTGGTAGGAGAGGATACGCAGTATTTT
15,TRBV30,TRBJ2-2,TRBD2,.,CAWSVAAGGVGELFF,TGTGCCTGGAGTGTCGCAGCGGGGGGTGTCGGGGAGCTGTTTTTT
14,TRBV7-8,TRBJ1-1,.,.,CASSFGGAPGQAFF,TGTGCCAGCAGCTTTGGGGGGGCACCAGGCCAAGCTTTCTTT
15,TRBV6-6,TRBJ2-3,.,.,CASSSLVGGTDTQYF,TGTGCCAGCAGTTCCCTGGTTGGAGGCACAGATACGCAGTATTTT
13,TRBV28,TRBJ1-2,TRBD1,.,CASREQGANGYTF,TGTGCCAGCAGAGAACAGGGGGCAAATGGCTACACCTTC
16,TRBV5-4,TRBJ2-2,TRBD2,.,CASSSRRTSLPGELFF,TGTGCCAGCAGCTCGCGAAGGACTAGTTTGCCCGGGGAGCTGTTTTTT
13,TRBV5-1,TRBJ1-2,.,.,CASSLGEGDGYTF,TGCGCCAGCAGCTTGGGTGAGGGGGACGGCTACACCTTC
14,TRBV10-1,TRBJ2-3,.,.,CASSVKANTDTQYF,TGCGCCAGCAGTGTGAAAGCGAACACAGATACGCAGTATTTT
17,TRBV27,TRBJ2-7,.,.,CASSLYAPTGDNYEQYF,TGTGCCAGCAGTTTATATGCGCCGACTGGGGACAACTACGAGCAGTACTTC
13,TRBV30,TRBJ2-5,TRBD1,.,CAGTGASQETQYF,TGTGCCGGAACAGGGGCCTCCCAAGAGACCCAGTACTTC
15,TRBV5-4,TRBJ1-6,.,once,CASSSNRVYNSPLHF,TGTGCCAGCAGCTCTAACAGGGTCTATAATTCACCCCTCCACTTT
13,TRBV29-1,TRBJ2-5,.,.,CSVGGRLQETQYF,TGCAGCGTTGGTGGCAGGTTACAAGAGACCCAGTACTTC
16,TRBV28,TRBJ1-4,.,.,CASSPPRWGGNEKLFF,TGTGCCAGCAGTCCCCCCCGTTGGGGGGGAAATGAAAAACTGTTTTTT
15,TRBV2,TRBJ2-3,TRBD1,.,CASSPGTGGEDTQYF,TGTGCCAGCAGTCCAGGGACAGGGGGCGAGGATACGCAGTATTTT
12,TRBV28,TRBJ1-5,.,.,CASSFLSQPQHF,TGTGCCAGCAGTTTTCTGAGTCAGCCCCAGCATTTT
16,TRBV7-8,TRBJ2-2,TRBD2,.,CASSLGLAGNTGELFF,TGTGCCAGCAGCTTAGGGCTAGCGGGGAACACCGGGGAGCTGTTTTTT
13,TRBV2,TRBJ2-7,.,once,CASTSGSYYEQYF,TGTGCCAGCACGTCGGGGAGTTACTACGAGCAGTACTTC
14,TRBV28,TRBJ2-7,.,.,CASNPNGGADEQYF,TGTGCCAGCAACCCGAACGGCGGGGCTGACGAGCAGTACTTC
13,TRBV19,TRBJ2-2,.,.,CASSLTRSGELFF,TGTGCCAGTAGCCTTACGCGGTCCGGGGAGCTGTTTTTT
13,TRBV14,TRBJ2-1,TRBD1,.,CASSPMTGNEQFF,TGTGCCAGCAGCCCGATGACAGGGAATGAGCAGTTCTTC